These 25 T cell receptor beta chains were all obtained from the same sample, sequenced in a study of blood T cell repertoires in COVID-19 (dated by TCRdb to 2020 to 2021). Preparation of the library involved the immunoSEQ multiplex PCR assay. TCRdb stores this immuneACCESS table with in-frame sequences only. Part of the clones is absent; in the studies checked, under half of the shortfall reflects unresolved V genes, and no reason is known for the rest. Across this sample there are 65,000 or so clones, with 70% to 85% seen only once. Jointly, the top ten make up approximately 3.4% of the sample. The material sequenced was peripheral blood. The receptor set was obtained from a man in his sixties with acute or convalescent COVID-19.

The rearrangement uses TRBV6-6 and TRBJ1-2, with D unclear. Germline CDR1 MNHNY, CDR2 SVGAGI (reference sequence). V lost 4 bases, J lost 5 bases, and 11 bases lay in between. There are 13 residues in the CDR3. The CDR3 nucleotides read TGTGCCAGCAGTTCATCTCGGGGTTATGGCTACACCTTC. Its translation: CASSSSRGYGYTF.

This sequence joins TRBV4-2 and TRBJ1-1; D unresolved. This CDR3 is built from 15 residues. The V gene's germline CDR1 is LGHNA and CDR2 YNFKEQ. V lost 0 bases, J lost 6 bases, and 14 bases lay in between. This CDR3 reads CASSQDFGERPEAFF. The CDR3 coding sequence is TGTGCCAGCAGCCAAGATTTCGGGGAGAGGCCTGAAGCTTTCTTT.

This chain uses TRBV24-1 with TRBJ1-1, with D unresolved. The CDR3 length is 13 residues. Between the trimmed V and J ends, which lost 7 bases and 4 bases, there was a span of 12 bases. The germline CDR1 and CDR2 sequences are KGHDR and SFDVKD. The CDR3 here is CATRGSGPTEAFF. In nucleotides, the CDR3 is TGTGCCACCAGGGGGAGTGGGCCCACTGAAGCTTTCTTT.

The chain uses TRBV19 and TRBJ2-2; the D gene is possibly TRBD1 (5 bases). CDR3 length: 15 residues. The ends were cut back, 3 bases at V and 4 bases at J, with 12 bases in the middle. CDR1 is LNHDA, CDR2 SQIVND, per germline (reference sequence). CDR3 sequence (DNA): TGTGCCAGTAGTATCAGTCACAGGAGCACCGGGGAGCTGTTTTTT. It specifies CASSISHRSTGELFF.

The chain has TRBV20-1 and TRBJ2-3; D unclear. This CDR3 contains 14 residues. Germline CDR1 DFQATT, CDR2 SNEGSKA (reference sequence). V lost 3 bases to trimming and J lost 1 base, with 11 bases between them. CDR3 coding DNA: TGCAGTGCTAGTCTTTCTGTTGGCACAGATACGCAGTATTTT. This sequence encodes CSASLSVGTDTQYF.

The chain joins TRBV7-9 to TRBJ2-5; 10 bases map to TRBD2. V shed 1 base, J shed 2 bases, and the junction held 7 bases outside the gene matches. Germline V gene data show CDR1 as SEHNR and CDR2 as FQNEAQ (reference sequence). The CDR3 extends over 17 amino acids. CDR3: CASSLEPGLALQETQYF. DNA for the CDR3: TGTGCCAGCAGCTTAGAACCGGGACTAGCGTTACAAGAGACCCAGTACTTC. Together with reference TRBV7-9 and TRBJ2-5, the CDR3 gives the full variable domain: DTGVSQNPRHKITKRGQNVTFRCDPISEHNRLYWYRQTLGQGPEFLTYFQNEAQLEKSRLLSDRFSAERPKGSFSTLEIQRTEQGDSAMYLCASSLEPGLALQETQYFGPGTRLLVL.

In its sample, this clone was seen a few times. V usage is TRBV4-2 and J usage is TRBJ1-4, with D perhaps matching TRBD1 (5 bases). The CDR3 covers 16 residues. V dropped 4 bases and J dropped 4 bases, with 16 bases sitting between them. Germline lookup yields CDR1 LGHNA and CDR2 YNFKEQ. The CDR3 loop is CASSPGGRSGNEKLFF. Written as DNA, the CDR3 is TGTGCCAGCAGCCCTGGGGGGAGGAGTGGTAATGAAAAACTGTTTTTT.

By its share, this clone is medium-sized. This chain joins TRBV10-1 and TRBJ1-3, with D perhaps TRBD1 (6 bases). The germline V and J ends were trimmed by 6 bases and 0 bases, with 12 bases remaining between them. The CDR3 loop spans 15 amino acids. Per germline, CDR1 WNHNN and CDR2 SYGVQD (reference sequence). CDR3 nucleotide sequence: TGCGCCAGCAGGAGACAGGACCGCTCTGGAAACACCATATATTTT. It codes for CASRRQDRSGNTIYF.

This rearrangement joins TRBV24-1 to TRBJ2-7; 9 nucleotides match TRBD2. This CDR3 contains 16 residues. The junction had 12 bases not matched to a gene; V was cut back by 6 bases and J by 4 bases. The germline CDR1 and CDR2 sequences are KGHDR and SFDVKD. Written as DNA, the CDR3 is TGTGCCACCAGTTCGTCGGCTAGCGGGGAATGGTACGAGCAGTACTTC. This codes for CATSSSASGEWYEQYF.

V gene TRBV10-3 combines with J gene TRBJ2-3, with D possibly matching TRBD2 (7 bases). This CDR3 has 14 amino acids. Per the germline V gene, CDR1 is ENHRY and CDR2 is SYGVKD. V shed 11 bases and J shed 2 bases, with 17 bases lying between them. In nucleotides, the CDR3 is TGTGCCTCCCAAAGGGGGGGATCCACAGATACGCAGTATTTT. Translation: CASQRGGSTDTQYF.

J is TRBJ1-2 and V is TRBV6-5, with a weak D call TRBD1 (6 bases). CDR3 length equals 14 residues. V lost 4 bases to trimming and J lost 8 bases, with 17 bases between them. The germline gives CDR1 MNHEY, CDR2 SVGAGI. For the CDR3, the DNA is TGTGCCAGCAGTTCCCAGGGGAAAGGAGAGGGCTACACCTTC. Translating it yields CASSSQGKGEGYTF.

The rearrangement uses TRBV5-4 and TRBJ1-2; the match to TRBD1 covers 7 bases. The CDR3 loop spans 14 amino acids. The junction had 3 bases not matched to a gene; V was cut back by 4 bases and J by 0 bases. Germline CDR1 SGHNT, CDR2 YYREEE (reference sequence). In DNA form, the CDR3 reads TGTGCCAGCAGCCGGCAGGGGGCTAACTATGGCTACACCTTC. Translated, it gives CASSRQGANYGYTF.

The J gene is TRBJ2-7, the V gene TRBV7-9, with a tentative D call TRBD2 (5 bases). Trimming removed 1 base from V and 12 bases from J, with 16 bases in between. Germline V gene sequence: CDR1 SEHNR, CDR2 FQNEAQ (reference sequence). This CDR3 has 13 residues. The CDR3 reads CASSLELGWEMYF. The CDR3 bases are TGTGCCAGCAGCTTAGAATTGGGATGGGAGATGTACTTC.

The V and J genes are TRBV9 and TRBJ1-2; TRBD1 agrees at 10 bases. This CDR3 has 17 residues. The trim removed 4 bases at V and 8 bases at J, leaving 17 bases unmatched. The germline gives CDR1 SGDLS, CDR2 YYNGEE. DNA for the CDR3: TGTGCCAGCAGCCCTCCGCGGGACAGGGGTGATTTTCGGGGCTACACCTTC. It yields the protein CASSPPRDRGDFRGYTF.

V usage is TRBV19 and J usage is TRBJ1-6; D not certain. CDR1 and CDR2 (germline): LNHDA, SQIVND (reference sequence). V was clipped by 4 bases and J by 10 bases, with 14 bases between them. This CDR3 comprises 14 residues. The CDR3 spells CASSTFQYASPLHF. For the CDR3, the DNA is TGTGCCAGTAGTACATTCCAATATGCGTCACCCCTCCACTTT. The variable domain in full, with the rest retrieved from reference TRBV19 and TRBJ1-6, is DGGITQSPKYLFRKEGQNVTLSCEQNLNHDAMYWYRQDPGQGLRLIYYSQIVNDFQKGDIAEGYSVSREKKESFPLTVTSAQKNPTAFYLCASSTFQYASPLHFGNGTRLTVT.

The genes are TRBV6-6 and TRBJ2-3; no definite D call. CDR3 size: 15 residues. The germline CDR1 and CDR2 sequences are MNHNY and SVGAGI (reference sequence). Trimming shortened V by 5 bases and J by 3 bases, and 15 bases separated the two germline ends. CDR3 sequence (DNA): TGTGCCAGCAGTCCTCCCCAGCGTGGGACAGATACGCAGTATTTT. It translates to CASSPPQRGTDTQYF.

This clone has just a few counts. The chain couples TRBV18 to TRBJ1-2; 8 nucleotides match TRBD1. CDR3 length equals 15 residues. Germline trimming cut 6 bases from V and 3 bases from J; bases unmatched to any gene: 9. Looked up from germline, CDR1 is KGHSH and CDR2 is LQKENI. The CDR3 is CASSPGQGTDYGYTF. CDR3 nucleotides: TGTGCCAGCTCCCCCGGACAGGGTACTGACTATGGCTACACCTTC.

This chain uses TRBV24-1 with TRBJ1-2; 8 nucleotides match TRBD1. V lost 4 bases and J lost 4; bases outside the gene matches: 4. The CDR3 is 14 residues long. Germline V gives CDR1 KGHDR, CDR2 SFDVKD. The CDR3 DNA sequence: TGTGCCACCAGTGACCCCGACAGGGGCTATGGCTACACCTTC. Protein product: CATSDPDRGYGYTF.

The chain couples TRBV4-1 to TRBJ2-3, with TRBD2 identical over 8 bases. Losses at the gene ends were 4 bases for V and 8 bases for J; bases not matched to a gene: 14. This CDR3 region has 16 residues. Germline CDR1 MGHRA, CDR2 YSYEKL. CDR3 sequence: CASSLAGTRGLGTQYF. The CDR3 DNA reads as TGCGCCAGCAGCCTTGCCGGGACTAGAGGTTTAGGTACGCAGTATTTT.

The chain is built from TRBV12-3 or TRBV12-4 and TRBJ1-2; the match to TRBD1 covers 7 bases. CDR3 size: 13 residues. V gave up 6 bases and J gave up 5 bases; unmatched junction bases: 6. Written as DNA, the CDR3 is TGTGCCAGCAGAGGGGACAGCTTGTATGGCTACACCTTC. Translating it yields CASRGDSLYGYTF.

The V and J genes are TRBV7-8 and TRBJ1-1; 7 nucleotides agree with TRBD1. Per the germline V gene, CDR1 is SGHVS and CDR2 is FQNEAQ. With V trimmed by 2 bases and J by 0 bases, 6 bases remained unmatched. This CDR3 spans 16 amino acids. The CDR3 DNA reads as TGTGCCAGCAGCTTACGACAACAGGGGATGAACACTGAAGCTTTCTTT. Its translation is CASSLRQQGMNTEAFF.

The genes are TRBV6-5 and TRBJ1-2; TRBD1 matches 7 bases. The junction had 10 bases not matched to a gene; V was cut back by 7 bases and J by 8 bases. Germline V gene lookup returns CDR1 MNHEY and CDR2 SVGAGI. CDR3 length: 13 residues. CDR3 loop: CASTRDRSRGYTF. The CDR3 region has the DNA TGTGCCAGCACCCGGGACAGATCTCGGGGCTACACCTTC.

This chain uses TRBV6-5 with TRBJ2-7; D not resolved. Deletions cut 6 bases from V and 0 bases from J, with 12 bases between. CDR3 length: 14 residues. The germline gives CDR1 MNHEY, CDR2 SVGAGI. CDR3 sequence: CASRLLASSYEQYF. For the CDR3, the DNA is TGTGCCAGCAGACTCCTGGCTAGCTCCTACGAGCAGTACTTC.

This clone was seen only a few times. The genes are TRBV5-6 and TRBJ1-5; TRBD1 matches at 8 bases. The germline V gene has CDR1 SGHDT and CDR2 YYEEEE. J was trimmed by 2 bases and V by 1 base; bases with no gene match: 2. The length of the CDR3 is 15 residues. In DNA form, the CDR3 reads TGTGCCAGCAGCTTGACGGACAGGGGCAATCAGCCCCAGCATTTT. This encodes CASSLTDRGNQPQHF.

The CDR3 DNA reads TGCGCCAGCAGCTTGGCCTTGGTAGCGGGGGGTCAATCCTACGAGCAGTACTTC. Residues: CASSLALVAGGQSYEQYF. The V gene is TRBV5-1, the J gene TRBJ2-7; 10 nucleotides match TRBD2. CDR1 and CDR2 (germline): SGHRS, YFSETQ. J lost 1 base, V lost 0 bases, and 10 bases had no gene match. This CDR3 is built from 18 residues.